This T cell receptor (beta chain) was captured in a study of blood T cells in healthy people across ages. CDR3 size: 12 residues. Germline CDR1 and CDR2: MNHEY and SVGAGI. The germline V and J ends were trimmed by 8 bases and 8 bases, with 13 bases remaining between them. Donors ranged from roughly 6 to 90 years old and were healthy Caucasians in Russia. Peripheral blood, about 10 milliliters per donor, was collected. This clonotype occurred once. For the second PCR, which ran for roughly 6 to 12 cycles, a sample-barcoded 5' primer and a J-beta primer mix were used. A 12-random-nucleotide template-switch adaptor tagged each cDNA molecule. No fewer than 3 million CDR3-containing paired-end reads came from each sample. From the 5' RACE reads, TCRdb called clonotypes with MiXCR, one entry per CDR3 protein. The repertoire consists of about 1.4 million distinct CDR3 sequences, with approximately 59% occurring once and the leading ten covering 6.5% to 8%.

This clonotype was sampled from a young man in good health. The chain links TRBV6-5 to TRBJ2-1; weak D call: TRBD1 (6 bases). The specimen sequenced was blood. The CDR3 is CASGTRLHEQFF. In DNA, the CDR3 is TGTGCCAGCGGGACACGGCTCCATGAGCAGTTCTTC.